This TCR beta chain was identified in a study of blood T cell repertoires in COVID-19. In the study overall: Sample material is recorded as cDNA or gDNA derived from T cells, B-cell-depleted T cells, or PBMCs.

Per the germline V gene, CDR1 is SEHNR and CDR2 is FQNEAQ (reference sequence). V lost 3 bases and J lost 4, with 12 bases in between. The CDR3 loop spans 14 amino acids. Original processing methods: Researchers report that nucleated cell counts were estimated from reference gene primer amplification. Repertoires were generated with immunoSEQ multiplex PCR, while TCRdb's copy carries only in-frame clones and drops some. The V and J calls and clone size are taken from that table; D and trimming were inferred from the DNA. Of 430,000 or so clones listed, 70% to 90% are singletons. The clonotype comes from a man aged 18 to 30 with COVID-19, enrolled during active disease. This chain joins TRBV7-9 and TRBJ2-5; maybe TRBD1 (6 bases). Sequencing used peripheral blood. Here the CDR3 DNA reads TGTGCCAGCAGCTTCGGCAGGGGCGGAGAGACCCAGTACTTC. Translated, it gives CASSFGRGGETQYF.